This is a list of T cell receptor beta chains from one sample in a study of early T cells in non-severe SARS-CoV-2 infection. TCRdb analysed the 5' RACE reads with MiXCR anew, one entry per CDR3 protein. The sample lists around 60,000 distinct CDR3 sequences; 10% were seen once. The sequenced material came from whole blood. The receptors were gathered from an adult who was a healthcare worker with PCR-confirmed SARS-CoV-2 infection or an uninfected control (not recorded which). Both conserved end residues are part of each CDR3. Each record gives: D gene, V gene, J gene, CDR3 protein. A D gene is named only where the DNA matches it firmly.

TRBD2	TRBV24-1	TRBJ2-1	CATSDASGSSYNEQFF
TRBD1	TRBV28	TRBJ2-3	CASWSFGRTGTDTQYF
.	TRBV5-1	TRBJ2-2	CASSLQAGLDTGELFF
.	TRBV30	TRBJ1-4	CAWSDGTADEKLFF
.	TRBV7-6	TRBJ2-3	CASSLGFRTDTQYF
TRBD1	TRBV7-8	TRBJ2-4	CASAGTAKNIQYF
.	TRBV3-1	TRBJ1-1	CASSQDRQNTEAFF
TRBD2	TRBV7-2	TRBJ2-3	CASSSVAAGAGDTQYF
.	TRBV6-2/TRBV6-3	TRBJ2-7	CASRGHAGTYEQYF
TRBD2	TRBV28	TRBJ2-4	CASSSLLAGGHIAKNIQYF
.	TRBV29-1	TRBJ2-6	CSVGQGSSGANVLTF
.	TRBV19	TRBJ2-2	CASSMGRGWSSTGELFF
.	TRBV7-9	TRBJ1-1	CASSLGGWTEAFF
TRBD1	TRBV6-6	TRBJ1-1	CASRHRDRYIEAFF
TRBD1	TRBV20-1	TRBJ2-5	CSARGQGGQETQYF
.	TRBV29-1	TRBJ2-3	CSVRTDRNTQYF
.	TRBV12-3/TRBV12-4	TRBJ2-5	CASSLARSVGQETQYF
TRBD2	TRBV29-1	TRBJ2-7	CSARLADRPYEQYF
TRBD2	TRBV27	TRBJ2-7	CASSLYRRAGDDEQYF
.	TRBV11-2	TRBJ1-1	CASSLAGGLGEAFF
.	TRBV5-1	TRBJ1-1	CASSTSTGQNTEAFF
.	TRBV15	TRBJ1-5	CATSRGGHRDDQPQHF
.	TRBV7-9	TRBJ2-7	CASSGQGAYEQYF
TRBD1	TRBV2	TRBJ2-7	CASSDPLDRARSEQYF
.	TRBV7-2	TRBJ1-2	CASSFPGLVGYTF
TRBD2	TRBV12-3/TRBV12-4	TRBJ2-2	CASSLTSGKTGELFF
TRBD2	TRBV20-1	TRBJ2-1	CSATTSGRSDNEQFF
.	TRBV7-2	TRBJ2-5	CASSVEETQYF